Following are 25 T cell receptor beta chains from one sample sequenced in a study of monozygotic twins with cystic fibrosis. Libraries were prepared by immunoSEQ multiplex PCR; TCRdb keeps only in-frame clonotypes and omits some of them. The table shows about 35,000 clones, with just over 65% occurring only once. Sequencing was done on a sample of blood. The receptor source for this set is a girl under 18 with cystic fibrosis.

The CDR3 protein is CASRIGGLESYEQYV. CDR3 bases: TGTGCCAGCAGAATAGGGGGGCTAGAAAGCTACGAGCAGTACGTC. This sequence joins TRBV2 and TRBJ2-7; the D call may be TRBD1 or TRBD2 (6 bases each). V was shortened by 6 bases and J by 3 bases, with 18 bases between the two germline ends. CDR3 length equals 15 residues. CDR1 SNHLY and CDR2 FYNNEI come from the germline V gene.

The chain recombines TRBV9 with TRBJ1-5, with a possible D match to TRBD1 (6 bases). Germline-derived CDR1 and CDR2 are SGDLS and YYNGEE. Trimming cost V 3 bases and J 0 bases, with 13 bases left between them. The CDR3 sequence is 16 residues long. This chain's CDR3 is CASSAGAGNSNQPQHF. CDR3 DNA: TGTGCCAGCAGCGCGGGGGCAGGTAATAGCAATCAGCCCCAGCATTTT.

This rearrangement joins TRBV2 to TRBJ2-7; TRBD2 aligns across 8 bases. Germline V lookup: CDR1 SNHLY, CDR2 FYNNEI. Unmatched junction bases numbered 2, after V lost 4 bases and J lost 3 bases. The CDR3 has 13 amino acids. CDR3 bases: TGTGCCAGCAGTGCGGGAGGGGTCTACGAGCAGTACTTC. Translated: CASSAGGVYEQYF.

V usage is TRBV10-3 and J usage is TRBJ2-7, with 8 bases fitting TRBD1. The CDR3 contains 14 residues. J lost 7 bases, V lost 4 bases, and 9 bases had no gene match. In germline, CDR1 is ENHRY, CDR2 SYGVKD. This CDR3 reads CAISATGGPLEQYF. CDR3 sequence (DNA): TGTGCCATCAGTGCCACAGGGGGACCGTTGGAGCAGTACTTC.

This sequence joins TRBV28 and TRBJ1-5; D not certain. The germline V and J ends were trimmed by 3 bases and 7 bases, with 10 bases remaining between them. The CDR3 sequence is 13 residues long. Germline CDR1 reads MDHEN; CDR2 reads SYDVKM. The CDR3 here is CASSFGLGQPQHF. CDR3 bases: TGTGCCAGCAGTTTTGGGCTAGGCCAGCCCCAGCATTTT.

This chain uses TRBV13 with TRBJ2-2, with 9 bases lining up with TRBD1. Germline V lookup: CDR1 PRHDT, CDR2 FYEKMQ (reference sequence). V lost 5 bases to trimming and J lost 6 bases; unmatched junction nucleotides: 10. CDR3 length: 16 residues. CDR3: CASSPGGQGSSGELFF. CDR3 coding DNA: TGTGCCAGCAGCCCCGGGGGACAGGGTTCGTCCGGGGAGCTGTTTTTT.

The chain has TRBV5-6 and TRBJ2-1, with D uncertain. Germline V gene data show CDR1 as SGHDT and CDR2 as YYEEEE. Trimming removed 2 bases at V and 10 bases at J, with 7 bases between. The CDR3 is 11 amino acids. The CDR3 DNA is TGTGCCAGCAGCTTAGCTGGGGAGCAGTTCTTC. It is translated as CASSLAGEQFF.

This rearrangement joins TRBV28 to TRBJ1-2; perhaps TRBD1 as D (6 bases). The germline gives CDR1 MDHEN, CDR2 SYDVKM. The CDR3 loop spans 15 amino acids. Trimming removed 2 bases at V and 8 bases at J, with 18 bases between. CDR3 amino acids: CASSLPRTDLGGYTF. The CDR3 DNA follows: TGTGCCAGCAGTTTACCACGGACAGACTTGGGGGGCTACACCTTC.

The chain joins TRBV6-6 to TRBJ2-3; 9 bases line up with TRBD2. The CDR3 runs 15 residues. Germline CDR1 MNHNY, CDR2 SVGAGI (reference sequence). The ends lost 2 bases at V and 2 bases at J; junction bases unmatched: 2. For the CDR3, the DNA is TGTGCCAGCAGTTACCTAGCGGGACTCACAGATACGCAGTATTTT. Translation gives CASSYLAGLTDTQYF.

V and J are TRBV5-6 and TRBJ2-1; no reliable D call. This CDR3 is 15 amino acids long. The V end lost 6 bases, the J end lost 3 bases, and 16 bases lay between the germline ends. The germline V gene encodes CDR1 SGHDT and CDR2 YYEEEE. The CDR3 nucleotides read TGTGCCAGCACCAATTCAGTCGAAGGCTACAATGAGCAGTTCTTC. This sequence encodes CASTNSVEGYNEQFF.

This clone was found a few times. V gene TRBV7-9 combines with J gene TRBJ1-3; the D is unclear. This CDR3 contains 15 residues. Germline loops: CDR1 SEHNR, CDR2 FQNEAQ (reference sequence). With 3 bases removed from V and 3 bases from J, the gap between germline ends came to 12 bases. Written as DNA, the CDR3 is TGTGCCAGCAGCTTCCCTCACTTAGATGGAAACACCATATATTTT. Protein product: CASSFPHLDGNTIYF.

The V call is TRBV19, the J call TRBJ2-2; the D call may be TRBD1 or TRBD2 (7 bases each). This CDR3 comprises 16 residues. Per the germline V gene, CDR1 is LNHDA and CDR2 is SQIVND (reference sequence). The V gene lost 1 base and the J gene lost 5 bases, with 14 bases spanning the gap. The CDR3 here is CASSIVQGEGTGELFF. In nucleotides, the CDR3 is TGTGCCAGTAGTATAGTCCAGGGGGAGGGGACCGGGGAGCTGTTTTTT.

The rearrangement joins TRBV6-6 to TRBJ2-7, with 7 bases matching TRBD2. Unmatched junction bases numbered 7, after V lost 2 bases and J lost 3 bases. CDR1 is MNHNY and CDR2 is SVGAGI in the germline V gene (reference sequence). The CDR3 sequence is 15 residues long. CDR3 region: CASSYAGEGIYEQYV. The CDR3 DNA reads TGTGCCAGCAGTTACGCGGGGGAAGGAATCTACGAGCAGTACGTC.

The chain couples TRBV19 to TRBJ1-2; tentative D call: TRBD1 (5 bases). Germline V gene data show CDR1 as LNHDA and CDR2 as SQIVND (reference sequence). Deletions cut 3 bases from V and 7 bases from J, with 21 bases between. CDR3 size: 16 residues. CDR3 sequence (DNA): TGTGCCAGTAGTATGGGGGGTCAAGCCCCTATGGCTGGCTACACCTTC. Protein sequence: CASSMGGQAPMAGYTF.

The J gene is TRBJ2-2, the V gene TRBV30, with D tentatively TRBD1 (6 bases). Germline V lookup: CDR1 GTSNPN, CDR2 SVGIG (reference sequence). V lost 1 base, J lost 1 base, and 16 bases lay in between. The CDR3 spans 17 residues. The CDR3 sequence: CAWSARKDRRNTGELFF. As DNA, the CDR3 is TGTGCCTGGAGTGCACGGAAAGACAGGCGGAACACCGGGGAGCTGTTTTTT.

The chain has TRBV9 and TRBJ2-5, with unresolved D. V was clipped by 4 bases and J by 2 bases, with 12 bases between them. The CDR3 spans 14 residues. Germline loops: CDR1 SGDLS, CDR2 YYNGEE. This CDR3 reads CASSPGVKQETQYF. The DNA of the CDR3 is TGTGCCAGCAGCCCCGGAGTCAAACAAGAGACCCAGTACTTC.

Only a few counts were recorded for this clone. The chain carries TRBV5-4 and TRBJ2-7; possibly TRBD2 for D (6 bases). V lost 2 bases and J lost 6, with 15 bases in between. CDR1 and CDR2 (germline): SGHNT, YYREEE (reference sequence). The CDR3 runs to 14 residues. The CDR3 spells CASSLLGGKLEQYF. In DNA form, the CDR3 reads TGTGCCAGCAGCTTATTGGGCGGGAAGCTCGAGCAGTACTTC.

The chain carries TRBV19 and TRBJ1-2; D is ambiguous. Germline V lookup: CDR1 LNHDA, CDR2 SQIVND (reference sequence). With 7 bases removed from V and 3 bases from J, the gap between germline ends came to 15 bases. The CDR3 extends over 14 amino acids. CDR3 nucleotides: TGTGCCAGTATCAAAAGTGGCCTGGACTATGGCTACACCTTC. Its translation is CASIKSGLDYGYTF. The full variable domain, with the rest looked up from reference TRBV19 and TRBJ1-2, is DGGITQSPKYLFRKEGQNVTLSCEQNLNHDAMYWYRQDPGQGLRLIYYSQIVNDFQKGDIAEGYSVSREKKESFPLTVTSAQKNPTAFYLCASIKSGLDYGYTFGSGTRLTVV.

Here the CDR3 DNA reads TGCGCCAGCAGCCCTGCGGGGTACAATGAGCAGTTCTTC. Its translation is CASSPAGYNEQFF. The chain recombines TRBV4-3 with TRBJ2-1; tentatively, D is TRBD2 (6 bases). This CDR3 is 13 amino acids long. In germline, CDR1 is LGHNA, CDR2 YSLEER. Trimming left V 4 bases short and J 4 bases short, with 8 bases between.

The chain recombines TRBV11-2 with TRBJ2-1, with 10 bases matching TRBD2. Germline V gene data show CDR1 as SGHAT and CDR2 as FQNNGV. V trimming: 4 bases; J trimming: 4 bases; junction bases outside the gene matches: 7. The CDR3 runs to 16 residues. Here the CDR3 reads CASSSLLAGIYNEQFF. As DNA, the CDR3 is TGTGCCAGCAGCTCACTACTAGCGGGGATATACAATGAGCAGTTCTTC.

The chain's CDR3 is CASSSGHSSAEAFF. Here the CDR3 DNA reads TGTGCCAGCAGTTCGGGACATTCCTCCGCTGAAGCTTTCTTT. The V call is TRBV28, the J call TRBJ1-1, with D tentatively TRBD1 (6 bases). The CDR3 loop spans 14 amino acids. Trimming removed 4 bases at V and 6 bases at J, with 15 bases between. The V gene's germline CDR1 is MDHEN and CDR2 SYDVKM.

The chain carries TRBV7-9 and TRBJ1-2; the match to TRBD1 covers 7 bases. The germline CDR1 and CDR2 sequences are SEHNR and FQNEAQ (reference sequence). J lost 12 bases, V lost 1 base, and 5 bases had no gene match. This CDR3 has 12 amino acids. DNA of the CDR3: TGTGCCAGCAGCTTAGGGGACAGCTCTGACACCTTC. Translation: CASSLGDSSDTF.

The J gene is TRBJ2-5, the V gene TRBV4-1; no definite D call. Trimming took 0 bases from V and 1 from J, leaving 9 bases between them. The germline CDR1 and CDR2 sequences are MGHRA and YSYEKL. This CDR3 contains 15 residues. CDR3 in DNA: TGCGCCAGCAGCCAAGAAAGAACGGTCCAAGAGACCCAGTACTTC. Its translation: CASSQERTVQETQYF.

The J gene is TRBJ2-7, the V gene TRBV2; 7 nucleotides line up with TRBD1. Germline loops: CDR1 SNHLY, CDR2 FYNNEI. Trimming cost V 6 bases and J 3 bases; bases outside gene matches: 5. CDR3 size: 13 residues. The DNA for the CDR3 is TGTGCCAGCAGGGCGAGGGACAGCTACGAGCAGTACTTC. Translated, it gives CASRARDSYEQYF.

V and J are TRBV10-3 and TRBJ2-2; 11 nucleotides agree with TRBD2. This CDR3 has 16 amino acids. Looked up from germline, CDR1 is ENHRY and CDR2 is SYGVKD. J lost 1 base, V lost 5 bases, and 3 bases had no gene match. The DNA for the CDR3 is TGTGCCATCAGTATGACTAGCGGGATGAACACCGGGGAGCTGTTTTTT. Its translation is CAISMTSGMNTGELFF.